This TCR beta chain was recorded in a study of CD8+ T cells in alopecia areata. Study observations and caveats: Possibly as an HLA-related effect, TCR sharing across patients appeared less clear than in mice. Clonality in lesional scalp, especially alopecia totalis/universalis, exceeded that of normal scalp.

This clone was seen a single time. Its antigen remains unknown. Researchers gathered lesional scalp punch biopsies and peripheral blood from patients with alopecia areata. Sorting from PBMCs produced CD4+ and CD8+ T cells. This CDR3 has 12 amino acids. J lost 10 bases, V lost 5 bases, and 6 bases had no gene match. CDR1 SEHNR and CDR2 FQNEAQ come from the germline V gene (reference sequence). RNA, once extracted, was reverse transcribed into cDNA for use as the sequencing template. Repertoires were generated with immunoSEQ multiplex PCR, while TCRdb's copy carries only in-frame clones and drops some. The table has some 210,000 clones, 50% to 60% seen once.

The sample consisted of CD4+ T cells sorted from blood, taken at week 0. The chain links TRBV7-9 to TRBJ2-3; 7 bases match TRBD2. The sequence was obtained from a human donor with alopecia areata. The CDR3 region has the DNA TGTGCCAGCAGCCAGACTAGCTTGTCGCAGTATTTT. Residues: CASSQTSLSQYF. Full variable domain (outside the CDR3, taken from reference TRBV7-9 and TRBJ2-3): DTGVSQNPRHKITKRGQNVTFRCDPISEHNRLYWYRQTLGQGPEFLTYFQNEAQLEKSRLLSDRFSAERPKGSFSTLEIQRTEQGDSAMYLCASSQTSLSQYFGPGTRLTVL.